The present T cell receptor beta chain was sequenced within a study of Graves' ophthalmopathy and Graves' hyperthyroidism. This clonotype was counted ten times or more. Its antigen is currently unknown. Study outcomes and limitations: Ophthalmopathy progression predictions by the model showed approximately 79% specificity and 60% to 71% sensitivity. A model built from 13 signatures distinguished ophthalmopathy from stable hyperthyroidism with 85% to 90% sensitivity and approximately 81% specificity.

Using RNA transcripts, the TCR beta CDR3 regions were amplified. First-round RT-PCR used HTBI primers; second-round multiplex PCR followed. One entry per CDR3 protein, called by TCRdb with MiXCR from the multiplex PCR reads. The sample carries 450,000 to 600,000 distinct CDR3 sequences, 35% to 40% recorded once. This sequence was found in an adult man with Graves' hyperthyroidism. The sequenced sample was peripheral blood or thyroid tissue (not recorded which).

DNA of the CDR3: TGTGCCAGCAGTGAAGTGGGGTCAGGTGGCTACACCTTC. Translation: CASSEVGSGGYTF. The chain joins TRBV6-1 to TRBJ1-2; D gene unclear. Germline V lookup: CDR1 MNHNS, CDR2 SASEGT. The CDR3 extends over 13 amino acids. The V gene lost 1 base and the J gene lost 7 bases, with 10 bases spanning the gap.